The 27 T cell receptor beta chains below all came from one sample that was sequenced in a study of blood T cells in healthy people across ages. The use of a sample-barcoded 5' primer and a J-beta primer mix characterized a second PCR of about 7 to 12 cycles. TCRdb recomputed calls from the 5' RACE reads with MiXCR, one row per CDR3 protein. The sample yields around 670,000 distinct CDR3 sequences, 25% to 30% seen once. The sample consisted of blood. These receptors all stem from a woman aged 80 or over in good health.

The chain links TRBV6-1 to TRBJ1-5, with 8 bases identical to TRBD1. The CDR3 extends over 15 amino acids. From germline, CDR1 is MNHNS and CDR2 SASEGT. V dropped 1 base and J dropped 11; count of bases not matched to a gene: 10. The CDR3 coding sequence is TGTGCCAGCAGTGAAGAGTGGGGGACAGGATCAGCCCAGCATTTT. Encoded protein: CASSEEWGTGSAQHF.

This clonotype was counted many times. The chain is built from TRBV5-1 and TRBJ1-2, with 7 nucleotides matching TRBD1. The CDR3 runs 18 residues. The germline gives CDR1 SGHRS, CDR2 YFSETQ. V lost 1 base and J lost 1; bases outside the gene matches: 13. The CDR3 nucleotides read TGCGCCAGCAGCTTGACCGGGACAGCCTCGGGAGGTAACTATGGCTACACCTTC. Protein sequence: CASSLTGTASGGNYGYTF. Variable domain in full (rest from reference TRBV5-1 and TRBJ1-2): KAGVTQTPRYLIKTRGQQVTLSCSPISGHRSVSWYQQTPGQGLQFLFEYFSETQRNKGNFPGRFSGRQFSNSRSEMNVSTLELGDSALYLCASSLTGTASGGNYGYTFGSGTRLTVV.

This clonotype was seen many times. V usage is TRBV19 and J usage is TRBJ1-5; D gene unclear. V lost 9 bases to trimming and J lost 0 bases, with 21 bases between them. Germline lookup yields CDR1 LNHDA and CDR2 SQIVND (reference sequence). The CDR3 totals 17 residues. CDR3: CASSTKPLTYSNQPQHF. CDR3 DNA: TGTGCCAGCTCGACTAAGCCCCTGACTTATAGCAATCAGCCCCAGCATTTT.

In this sample, this clonotype turned up a few times. This chain connects TRBV20-1 to TRBJ1-6; the match to TRBD1 covers 7 bases. The CDR3 is 13 residues long. The ends lost 3 bases at V and 6 bases at J; junction bases unmatched: 2. Germline lookup yields CDR1 DFQATT and CDR2 SNEGSKA (reference sequence). CDR3 DNA: TGCAGTGCTAGCGGGACAGTTAATTCACCCCTCCACTTT. Protein sequence: CSASGTVNSPLHF.

This clonotype has a handful of counts. The V and J genes are TRBV25-1 and TRBJ2-5; tentatively, D is TRBD1 (5 bases). The J call may be wrong; the DNA end is better matched by TRBJ2-1. The CDR3 is 14 amino acids. CDR1 MGHDK and CDR2 SYGVNS come from the germline V gene. CDR3 nucleotide sequence: TGTGCCAGCAGTGAAACAGGCGGAAAAGAGACCCAGTTCTTC. It codes for CASSETGGKETQFF.

This clonotype was recorded a few times. The CDR3 DNA sequence: TGTGCCAGCAGTTCTCGGACAGGGGGGTTGGTCACTGAAGCTTTCTTT. Translating it yields CASSSRTGGLVTEAFF. This chain uses TRBV6-6 with TRBJ1-1; 10 bases are a match to TRBD1. The CDR3 runs to 16 residues. Germline assignment: CDR1 MNHNY and CDR2 SVGAGI (reference sequence). The ends lost 4 bases at V and 4 bases at J; junction bases unmatched: 9.

This clonotype was recorded a few times. V and J are TRBV6-1 and TRBJ2-7; 8 bases agree with TRBD1. Per the germline V gene, CDR1 is MNHNS and CDR2 is SASEGT. Losses at the gene ends were 7 bases for V and 2 bases for J; bases not matched to a gene: 7. This CDR3 spans 14 amino acids. The CDR3 DNA reads as TGTGCCAGCAACGCGGACAGGGTGACCTACGAGCAGTACTTC. It codes for CASNADRVTYEQYF.

This clonotype was detected only a few times. Germline and junction disagree at one end, which may indicate a read error. CDR3 sequence: CSALPGPGSPRHF. In nucleotides, the CDR3 is TGCAGTGCTCTTCCAGGGCCGGGGTCACCCCGCCACTTT. The rearrangement joins TRBV20-1 to TRBJ1-6, with D possibly matching TRBD1 (5 bases). Germline V gene lookup returns CDR1 DFQATT and CDR2 SNEGSKA (reference sequence). The CDR3 covers 13 residues.

Regarding this clonotype: A read error is possible here, since a much larger clone lies one base away. The rearrangement uses TRBV7-2 and TRBJ2-1, with D unclear. CDR1 is SGHTA and CDR2 is FQGNSA in the germline V gene. The CDR3 covers 15 residues. The V gene lost 1 base and the J gene lost 8 bases, with 15 bases spanning the gap. The chain's CDR3 is CASSLVEGRNYEQFF. CDR3 nucleotides: TGTGCCAGCAGCTTAGTAGAAGGCCGCAACTATGAGCAGTTCTTC. The full variable domain, its missing parts supplied by reference TRBV7-2 and TRBJ2-1, is GAGVSQSPSNKVTEKGKDVELRCDPISGHTALYWYRQSLGQGLEFLIYFQGNSAPDKSGLPSDRFSAERTGGSVSTLTIQRTQQEDSAVYLCASSLVEGRNYEQFFGPGTRLTVL.

V usage is TRBV12-3 or TRBV12-4 and J usage is TRBJ2-7; D ambiguous. The CDR3 loop spans 15 amino acids. V was cut by 3 bases and J by 4 bases, with 16 bases left in between. For the CDR3, the DNA is TGTGCCAGCAGTTTCCGGGCGGTGCAAGGGTACGAGCAGTACTTC. This encodes CASSFRAVQGYEQYF.

This rearrangement joins TRBV7-9 to TRBJ2-5; 7 nucleotides align to TRBD1. CDR1 is SEHNR, CDR2 FQNEAQ, per germline (reference sequence). V dropped 2 bases and J dropped 4; count of bases not matched to a gene: 4. There are 14 residues in the CDR3. The CDR3 DNA reads as TGTGCCAGCAGCTTAAGGACAGGAGGAGAGACCCAGTACTTC. Translated: CASSLRTGGETQYF.

This clonotype turned up a few times. V and J are TRBV3-1 and TRBJ1-1, with 9 positions matching TRBD1. V lost 8 bases, J lost 11 bases, and 15 bases stayed unmatched. Germline assignment: CDR1 LGHDT and CDR2 YNNKEL (reference sequence). The CDR3 is 14 amino acids. The DNA for the CDR3 is TGTGCCAGCGCGTCCCGGGACAGGGTCCAGTGGGCTTTCTTT. Translation: CASASRDRVQWAFF. Full variable domain (rest looked up from reference TRBV3-1 and TRBJ1-1): DTAVSQTPKYLVTQMGNDKSIKCEQNLGHDTMYWYKQDSKKFLKIMFSYNNKELIINETVPNRFSPKSPDKAHLNLHINSLELGDSAVYFCASASRDRVQWAFFGQGTRLTVV.

With regard to this clonotype: No conserved phenylalanine or tryptophan ends this CDR3, so it is likely a read error. The rearrangement uses TRBV28 and TRBJ1-5, with TRBD1 identical over 7 bases. The CDR3 is 13 amino acids. The J segment lost 7 bases and the V segment lost 6 bases, leaving 6 bases of the junction unmatched. Germline CDR1 reads MDHEN; CDR2 reads SYDVKM. The CDR3 DNA follows: TGTGCCAGCAGCAGGGGGGGGACCCAGCCCCAGCATTGT. It specifies CASSRGGTQPQHC.

J is TRBJ2-3 and V is TRBV28; D is unclear. V lost 2 bases to trimming and J lost 0 bases, with 9 bases between them. From germline, CDR1 is MDHEN and CDR2 SYDVKM. This CDR3 is 15 amino acids long. The CDR3 bases are TGTGCCAGCAGTTTACCGGGTGGTAGCACAGATACGCAGTATTTT. It encodes CASSLPGGSTDTQYF.

This clonotype was counted many times. V and J are TRBV20-1 and TRBJ1-2; D may be TRBD1 (5 bases). The length of the CDR3 is 13 residues. The germline CDR1 and CDR2 sequences are DFQATT and SNEGSKA (reference sequence). V dropped 0 bases and J dropped 8 bases, with 13 bases sitting between them. The CDR3 protein is CSARDGPWGGYTF. The CDR3 bases are TGCAGTGCTAGAGACGGTCCCTGGGGGGGCTACACCTTC.

J is TRBJ1-2 and V is TRBV20-1; TRBD1 agrees at 12 bases. V was clipped by 3 bases and J by 7 bases; unmatched bases: 9. CDR1 is DFQATT and CDR2 is SNEGSKA in the germline V gene (reference sequence). The CDR3 consists of 15 residues. Here the CDR3 DNA reads TGCAGTGCTAGGCCGGGACAGGGGGCACGGTGTGGCTACACCTTC. Protein product: CSARPGQGARCGYTF.

This clonotype came up many times. This chain joins TRBV3-1 and TRBJ2-7, with TRBD1 identical over 7 bases. The J segment lost 6 bases and the V segment lost 3 bases, leaving 5 bases of the junction unmatched. The CDR3 has 13 residues. The germline V gene has CDR1 LGHDT and CDR2 YNNKEL (reference sequence). In DNA form, the CDR3 reads TGTGCCAGCAGCCAGACAGGGTTCGGCGAGCAGTACTTC. Encoded protein: CASSQTGFGEQYF.

The rearrangement uses TRBV6-5 and TRBJ1-2; D is ambiguous. Trimming stripped 3 bases from V and 6 bases from J, with 11 bases between. Germline CDR1 is MNHEY and CDR2 is SVGAGI. This CDR3 spans 13 amino acids. The CDR3 DNA reads as TGTGCCAGCAGTTATGTCCGGAGGGATGGCTACACCTTC. Translating it yields CASSYVRRDGYTF.

Of note for this clonotype: This may be a read error, as it is one base from a much larger clone. The chain recombines TRBV6-5 with TRBJ2-1; D is tentatively TRBD1 or TRBD2 (5 bases each). Per the germline V gene, CDR1 is MNHEY and CDR2 is SVGAGI. CDR3 size: 16 residues. V was cut by 1 base and J by 7 bases, with 17 bases left in between. The CDR3 region has the DNA TGTGCCAGCAGTTACTTCCCCGGGGCAGAGACGAATGAGCAGTTCTTC. It specifies CASSYFPGAETNEQFF.

This clonotype has just a few counts. A much larger clone lies one base from this, so it may be a read error. The V gene is TRBV5-1, the J gene TRBJ2-1, with D possibly matching TRBD2 (5 bases). The CDR3 loop spans 13 amino acids. Germline V lookup: CDR1 SGHRS, CDR2 YFSETQ. V was clipped by 5 bases and J by 15 bases, with 21 bases between them. The CDR3, as DNA: TGCGCCAGCAGGCAGGACGGGCGCTGGCGGGTGTTCTTC. This translates into CASRQDGRWRVFF.

This clonotype has ten or more counts. V gene TRBV20-1 combines with J gene TRBJ2-7, with 9 nucleotides matching TRBD2. From germline, CDR1 is DFQATT and CDR2 SNEGSKA (reference sequence). The ends lost 3 bases at V and 3 bases at J; junction bases unmatched: 6. The CDR3 is 14 residues long. The CDR3 nucleotides are TGCAGTGCTAGGTTCCCAGCGGGGGGCTACGAGCAGTACTTC. Translating gives CSARFPAGGYEQYF.

This clonotype has at least ten counts. The CDR3 DNA reads as TGTGCCAGCAGTTTGAAACAGGGGGATTCACCCCTCCACTTT. It specifies CASSLKQGDSPLHF. The rearrangement links TRBV12-3 or TRBV12-4 to TRBJ1-6, with 8 nucleotides matching TRBD1. Germline trimming cut 3 bases from V and 8 bases from J; bases unmatched to any gene: 3. The CDR3 consists of 14 residues.

This clonotype came up many times. J is TRBJ2-4 and V is TRBV4-2, with 8 bases aligning to TRBD2. Germline V CDR1 and CDR2: LGHNA, YNFKEQ. V lost 1 base, J lost 6 bases, and 20 bases stayed unmatched. The CDR3 totals 20 residues. The CDR3 loop is CASSQASDSGSGEWRNIQYF. CDR3 nucleotides: TGTGCCAGCAGCCAAGCGTCGGACTCGGGTAGCGGGGAGTGGAGAAACATTCAGTACTTC.

With respect to this clonotype: One junction end does not reproduce the germline sequence, and a read error may be involved. The chain links TRBV2 to TRBJ2-7, with D perhaps matching TRBD2 (5 bases). This CDR3 has 14 residues. The germline CDR1 and CDR2 sequences are SNHLY and FYNNEI. The CDR3 DNA is TGTGCCGGCAGGAGGAGAGAGGAATCCTACGAGCAGTACTTC. Translation gives CAGRRREESYEQYF.

This clonotype occurred a few times. The chain joins TRBV5-1 to TRBJ1-1; D remains unclear. CDR3 length: 13 amino acids. Germline CDR1 and CDR2: SGHRS and YFSETQ. The V and J ends lost 0 bases and 9 bases respectively, with 12 bases between them. CDR3 sequence: CASSLVGGIQAFF. The CDR3 DNA reads TGCGCCAGCAGCTTGGTAGGAGGGATCCAAGCTTTCTTT.

This clonotype was counted ten times or more. The chain combines TRBV7-8 with TRBJ2-1; weak D call: TRBD2 (7 bases). The V and J ends lost 7 bases and 1 base respectively, with 20 bases between them. The CDR3 runs 17 residues. Germline lookup yields CDR1 SGHVS and CDR2 FQNEAQ. CDR3 bases: TGTGCCAGCAATAGAGGAGGGGGGGGCCGATCCTACAATGAGCAGTTCTTC. Its translation: CASNRGGGGRSYNEQFF. Combining the CDR3 with reference TRBV7-8 and TRBJ2-1 gives the whole variable domain GAGVSQSPRYKVAKRGQDVALRCDPISGHVSLFWYQQALGQGPEFLTYFQNEAQLDKSGLPSDRFFAERPEGSVSTLKIQRTQQEDSAVYLCASNRGGGGRSYNEQFFGPGTRLTVL.

This clonotype was recorded a few times. The chain uses TRBV15 and TRBJ2-2; TRBD2 agrees at 10 bases. The V gene end was trimmed by 6 bases and the J gene end by 0 bases; junction bases not matched to a gene: 4. From germline, CDR1 is LNHNV and CDR2 YYDKDF (reference sequence). This CDR3 is 16 amino acids long. CDR3 DNA sequence: TGTGCCACCAGGGATAGCGGGGGGCCGAACACCGGGGAGCTGTTTTTT. It yields the protein CATRDSGGPNTGELFF.